A single sample gave rise to the 7 T cell receptor beta chains below, sequenced in a study of CD8 T cells in Susac syndrome. Random-hexamer reverse transcription was applied to about 0.45 to 1 ug RNA. TCRdb itself ran the immunoSEQ multiplex PCR reads through MiXCR, one entry per CDR3 protein. The sample records 180,000 or so distinct CDR3 sequences, approximately 95% being singletons. The sequenced sample was CD4+ T cells from PBMCs. Every receptor here comes from a human donor in good health.

This chain connects TRBV7-3 to TRBJ2-4; 8 nucleotides match TRBD1. Germline trimming cut 5 bases from V and 12 bases from J; bases unmatched to any gene: 6. Germline V CDR1 and CDR2: SGHTA, FQGTGA. The CDR3 contains 12 residues. The chain's CDR3 is CASSTGQGDQYF. DNA for the CDR3: TGTGCCAGCAGCACCGGACAGGGCGATCAGTACTTC.

V is TRBV29-1 and J is TRBJ2-3; TRBD2 matches at 13 bases. The germline CDR1 and CDR2 sequences are SQVTM and ANQGSEA. After removal of 5 bases from V and 3 bases from J, the junction contained 5 bases not matched to a gene. The CDR3 runs to 15 residues. The CDR3 spells CSVPGTSGVTDTQYF. In nucleotides, the CDR3 is TGCAGCGTTCCCGGGACTAGCGGGGTTACAGATACGCAGTATTTT.

The V call is TRBV30, the J call TRBJ1-5; no clear D gene. Between the trimmed V and J ends, which lost 0 bases and 7 bases, there was a span of 16 bases. The CDR3 is 15 residues long. Germline V gene sequence: CDR1 GTSNPN, CDR2 SVGIG (reference sequence). The chain's CDR3 is CAWSVQRPTPQPQHF. The CDR3 coding sequence is TGTGCCTGGAGTGTACAGAGGCCCACGCCGCAGCCCCAGCATTTT.

The V call is TRBV29-1, the J call TRBJ2-1; D might be TRBD1 (5 bases). V was shortened by 6 bases and J by 0 bases, with 12 bases between the two germline ends. This CDR3 has 14 residues. Germline V lookup: CDR1 SQVTM, CDR2 ANQGSEA. CDR3 sequence: CSVGLESSYNEQFF. CDR3 DNA sequence: TGCAGCGTGGGGCTTGAAAGCTCCTACAATGAGCAGTTCTTC.

The V call is TRBV11-2, the J call TRBJ2-5; the D call may be TRBD1 or TRBD2 (6 bases each). V was cut by 5 bases and J by 5 bases, with 15 bases left in between. CDR3 length equals 14 residues. From germline, CDR1 is SGHAT and CDR2 FQNNGV. In nucleotides, the CDR3 is TGTGCCAGCAGCCCTGTGGGGGGCCCGGAGACCCAGTACTTC. It yields the protein CASSPVGGPETQYF.

This rearrangement joins TRBV3-1 to TRBJ1-2, with 11 bases identical to TRBD1. V lost 6 bases and J lost 3; bases outside the gene matches: 3. Germline V CDR1 and CDR2: LGHDT, YNNKEL (reference sequence). The CDR3 is made up of 14 amino acids. In DNA form, the CDR3 reads TGTGCCAGCAGTGGGGGACAGGGGGACTATGGCTACACCTTC. Translation: CASSGGQGDYGYTF.

The rearrangement joins TRBV18 to TRBJ2-3, with a tentative D call TRBD2 (5 bases). The V gene's germline CDR1 is KGHSH and CDR2 LQKENI. The CDR3 has 11 amino acids. Trimming removed 5 bases from V and 8 bases from J, with 8 bases in between. CDR3 protein: CASSTAGTQYF. In nucleotides, the CDR3 is TGTGCCAGCTCAACGGCGGGTACGCAGTATTTT.